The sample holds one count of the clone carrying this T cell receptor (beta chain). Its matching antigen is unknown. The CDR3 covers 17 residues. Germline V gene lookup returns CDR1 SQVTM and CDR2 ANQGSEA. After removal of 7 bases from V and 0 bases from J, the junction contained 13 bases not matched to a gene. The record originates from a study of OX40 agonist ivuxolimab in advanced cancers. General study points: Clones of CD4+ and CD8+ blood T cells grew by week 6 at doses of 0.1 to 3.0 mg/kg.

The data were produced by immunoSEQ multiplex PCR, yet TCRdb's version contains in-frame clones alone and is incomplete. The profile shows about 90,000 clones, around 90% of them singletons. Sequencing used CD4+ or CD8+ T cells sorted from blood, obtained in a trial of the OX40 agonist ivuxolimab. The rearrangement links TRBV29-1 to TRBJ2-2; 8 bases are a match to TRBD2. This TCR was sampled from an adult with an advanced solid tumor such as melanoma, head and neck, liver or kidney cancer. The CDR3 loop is CSAKGTSGGTNTGELFF. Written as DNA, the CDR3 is TGCAGCGCCAAAGGGACTAGTGGGGGAACGAACACCGGGGAGCTGTTTTTT.